This entry describes one T cell receptor beta chain. Just one base apart from a much larger clone, this may be a read error. This CDR3 has 13 amino acids. The V gene end was trimmed by 2 bases and the J gene end by 8 bases; junction bases not matched to a gene: 8. CDR1 and CDR2 (germline): DFQATT, SNEGSKA (reference sequence). TCRdb passed the RT-PCR reads through MiXCR, listing each CDR3 protein once. The sample has about 700,000 distinct CDR3 sequences; approximately 14% are singletons. The specimen was memory CD4+ T cells from blood. The chain joins TRBV20-1 to TRBJ2-7; 8 nucleotides agree with TRBD1. This clonotype was obtained from a female donor in good health, serving as a healthy control. The CDR3 reads CSARSRGQYKQYF. In DNA form, the CDR3 reads TGCAGTGCTAGAAGCAGGGGGCAATACAAGCAGTACTTC.